This T cell receptor (beta chain) was captured by sequencing in a study of cytomegalovirus exposure and HLA in healthy donors. Study conclusions and caveats: In vitro assays verified that a few CMV-associated chains recognized CMV antigens specifically.

With respect to this clone: Its target is unknown.

Assay used: immunoSEQ multiplex PCR; TCRdb lists only in-frame clones, some missing. The table includes fewer than 200,000 clones, around nine tenths detected once. Input material: PBMCs. This sequence originates from a man younger than 40 in good health and CMV-seropositive.

Here the CDR3 reads CASRPGDSRLHGYTF. The CDR3 DNA reads TGCGCCAGCAGGCCAGGGGACAGCCGGTTGCATGGCTACACCTTC. The gene calls are TRBV5-1 and TRBJ1-2, with 7 bases matching TRBD1. J gave up 6 bases and V 5 bases, and 13 bases lay outside the gene matches. The CDR3 has 15 amino acids. Germline values: CDR1 SGHRS, CDR2 YFSETQ.